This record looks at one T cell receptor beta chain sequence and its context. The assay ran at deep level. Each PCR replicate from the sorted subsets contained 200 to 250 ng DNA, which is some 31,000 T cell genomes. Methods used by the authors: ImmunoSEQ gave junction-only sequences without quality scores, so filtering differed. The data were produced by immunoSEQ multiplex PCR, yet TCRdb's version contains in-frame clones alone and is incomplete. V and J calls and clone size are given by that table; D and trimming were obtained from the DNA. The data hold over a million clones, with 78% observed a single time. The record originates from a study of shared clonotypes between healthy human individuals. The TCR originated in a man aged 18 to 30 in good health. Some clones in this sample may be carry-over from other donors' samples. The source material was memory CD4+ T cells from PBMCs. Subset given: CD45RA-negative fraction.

The chain's CDR3 is CAISAIPPGQGADEQFF. The CDR3 bases are TGTGCCATCAGTGCGATTCCACCGGGACAGGGGGCTGATGAGCAGTTCTTC. The chain links TRBV10-3 to TRBJ2-1, with 12 bases aligning to TRBD1. With V trimmed by 4 bases and J by 8 bases, 12 bases remained unmatched. The CDR3 consists of 17 residues. Germline assignment: CDR1 ENHRY and CDR2 SYGVKD.